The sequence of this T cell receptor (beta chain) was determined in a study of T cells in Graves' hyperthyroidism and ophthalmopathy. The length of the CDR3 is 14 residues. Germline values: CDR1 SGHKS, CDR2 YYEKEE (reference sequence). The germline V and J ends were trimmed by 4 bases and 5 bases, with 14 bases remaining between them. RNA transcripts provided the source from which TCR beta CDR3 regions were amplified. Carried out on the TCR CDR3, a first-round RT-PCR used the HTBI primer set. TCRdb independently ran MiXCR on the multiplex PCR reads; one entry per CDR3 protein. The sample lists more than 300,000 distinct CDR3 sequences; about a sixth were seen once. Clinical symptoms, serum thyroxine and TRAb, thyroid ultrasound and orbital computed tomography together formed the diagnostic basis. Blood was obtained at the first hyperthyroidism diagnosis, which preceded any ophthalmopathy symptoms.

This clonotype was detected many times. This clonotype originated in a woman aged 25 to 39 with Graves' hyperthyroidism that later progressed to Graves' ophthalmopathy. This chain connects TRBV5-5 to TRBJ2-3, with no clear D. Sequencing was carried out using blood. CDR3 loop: CASSIQGPVDTQYF. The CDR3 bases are TGTGCCAGCAGCATACAAGGCCCGGTAGATACGCAGTATTTT. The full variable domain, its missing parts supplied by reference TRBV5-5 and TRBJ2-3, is DAGVTQSPTHLIKTRGQQVTLRCSPISGHKSVSWYQQVLGQGPQFIFQYYEKEERGRGNFPDRFSARQFPNYSSELNVNALLLGDSALYLCASSIQGPVDTQYFGPGTRLTVL.